The clone carrying this TCR beta chain was seen at least ten times. Its antigen is unidentified. 5'RACE employing 10-nucleotide random UMIs yielded the cDNA. TCRdb itself ran the 5' RACE reads through MiXCR, one entry per CDR3 protein. The sample yields around 40,000 distinct CDR3 sequences, 10% to 15% seen once. This sample was included in a study of neurological immune-mediated disorders. Broader study findings: No expanded-clone CDR3 amino acid sequence recurred across subjects, suggesting private TCR-beta repertoires. It was HTLV-1-associated myelopathy that showed the most TCR clonal expansion, while multiple sclerosis showed the least, falling below healthy controls.

Per the germline V gene, CDR1 is SNHLY and CDR2 is FYNNEI. Trimming pared 8 bases from V and 2 bases from J, leaving 10 bases between. The CDR3 is 13 amino acids. The chain recombines TRBV2 with TRBJ1-5; D may be TRBD1 (5 bases). The material sequenced was PBMCs. The receptor was derived from a female donor in good health. The CDR3 sequence: CASGRERNQPQHF. As DNA, the CDR3 is TGTGCCAGCGGCAGGGAGCGCAATCAGCCCCAGCATTTT.